This entry describes one T cell receptor (beta chain). The data are from a study of blood T cell repertoires in COVID-19. Study-wide background: The United States, Italy and Spain supplied acute and convalescent COVID-19 samples. From T cells, B-cell-depleted T cells, or PBMCs came the material, which was cDNA or gDNA.

In the study's own analysis: Researchers report that nucleated cell counts were estimated from reference gene primer amplification. The assay was immunoSEQ multiplex PCR, and TCRdb's table has in-frame clones only and misses some. V and J calls and clone size are as listed in that table; D and trimming were resolved from the DNA. The table records about 70,000 clones, more than 75% of them present only once. CDR1 and CDR2 from the germline V gene are MNHNY and SVGAGI (reference sequence). V shed 10 bases, J shed 1 base, and the junction held 10 bases outside the gene matches. The CDR3 covers 14 residues.

The source of this sequence is a human donor in a cohort sampled during active COVID-19. Sequencing was performed on peripheral blood. The chain combines TRBV6-6 with TRBJ2-7; TRBD1 agrees at 7 bases. CDR3 sequence: CAIAEGALSYEQYF. For the CDR3, the DNA is TGTGCCATCGCCGAGGGGGCGCTTTCCTACGAGCAGTACTTC.